The 10 T cell receptor beta chains presented below share a single source sample, sequenced in a study of T cell repertoires in cytomegalovirus infection. One entry per CDR3 protein results from TCRdb running MiXCR on the reads. The repertoire holds roughly 500,000 distinct CDR3 sequences, about 15% seen once, with more than 20% in the top ten. The sequencing sample was made of CD8+ T cells from PBMCs. Source of these receptors: a human donor in good health (CMV status not recorded). Some clones in this sample may be carry-over from other donors' samples.

The table lists this clonotype with many counts. The chain carries TRBV7-6 and TRBJ2-1; the D is unclear. Trimming took 3 bases from V and 4 from J, leaving 13 bases between them. Germline CDR1 is SGHVS and CDR2 is FNYEAQ. The CDR3 length is 15 residues. The CDR3 loop reads CASSFQGSRYNEQFF. Written as DNA, the CDR3 is TGTGCCAGCAGCTTCCAAGGATCGCGGTACAATGAGCAGTTCTTC.

This clonotype appeared many times. The chain couples TRBV7-9 to TRBJ2-7; D may correspond to TRBD1 or TRBD2 (5 bases each). This CDR3 spans 13 amino acids. The ends were cut back, 6 bases at V and 4 bases at J, with 13 bases in the middle. Germline V gives CDR1 SEHNR, CDR2 FQNEAQ (reference sequence). The CDR3 is CASRPGTAYEQYF. CDR3 coding DNA: TGTGCCAGCAGACCCGGGACCGCGTACGAGCAGTACTTC.

Only a few counts were recorded for this clonotype. This chain uses TRBV4-2 with TRBJ1-1, with D possibly being TRBD1 (5 bases). CDR1 and CDR2 (germline): LGHNA, YNFKEQ. The CDR3 consists of 15 residues. Deletions cut 6 bases from V and 4 bases from J, with 18 bases between. Written as DNA, the CDR3 is TGTGCCAGCAGAAGGGGTCGGGGGGTGAGCACTGAAGCTTTCTTT. This encodes CASRRGRGVSTEAFF.

The chain uses TRBV5-1 and TRBJ1-6; 8 bases are shared with TRBD1. The CDR3 contains 22 residues. Germline loops: CDR1 SGHRS, CDR2 YFSETQ. Trimming took 0 bases from V and 7 from J; bases not matched to a gene: 24. In DNA form, the CDR3 reads TGCGCCAGCAGCTTGGGGGCCAGGGGGCTGAGGAATTCTGCAGGGGGCAATTCACCCCTCCACTTT. Protein product: CASSLGARGLRNSAGGNSPLHF.

Many counts were recorded for this clonotype. V usage is TRBV11-2 and J usage is TRBJ2-3, with 11 bases matching TRBD1. This CDR3 has 16 amino acids. J lost 2 bases, V lost 5 bases, and 6 bases had no gene match. Germline CDR1 SGHAT, CDR2 FQNNGV. The DNA of the CDR3 is TGTGCCAGCAGCCACCGGGACAGGGGGTACACAGATACGCAGTATTTT. Protein sequence: CASSHRDRGYTDTQYF.

The J gene is TRBJ1-1, the V gene TRBV10-3; 9 bases match TRBD1. The CDR3 covers 13 residues. The germline gives CDR1 ENHRY, CDR2 SYGVKD. V was clipped by 4 bases and J by 6 bases; unmatched bases: 3. Written as DNA, the CDR3 is TGTGCCATCAGTGGGGGACAGGGTCCTGAAGCTTTCTTT. Translated, it gives CAISGGQGPEAFF.

The table lists this clonotype with a few counts. The V call is TRBV24-1, the J call TRBJ1-1, with D possibly being TRBD1 (6 bases). This CDR3 spans 15 amino acids. Trimming shortened V by 7 bases and J by 1 base, and 15 bases separated the two germline ends. In germline, CDR1 is KGHDR, CDR2 SFDVKD. The CDR3 sequence: CATSPTGTSNTEAFF. The CDR3 bases are TGTGCCACCAGCCCGACCGGGACATCGAACACTGAAGCTTTCTTT.

This clonotype was counted between two and nine times. In DNA form, the CDR3 reads TGTGCCAGTCAGGACAGAGTCTTTGAAGCTTTCTTT. It is translated as CASQDRVFEAFF. This chain connects TRBV19 to TRBJ1-1; TRBD1 might be the D (6 bases). The CDR3 runs 12 residues. Germline V gene sequence: CDR1 LNHDA, CDR2 SQIVND (reference sequence). Trimming stripped 8 bases from V and 7 bases from J, with 14 bases between.

In this sample, this clonotype turned up a few times. The chain carries TRBV19 and TRBJ1-5, with no clear D. The germline gives CDR1 LNHDA, CDR2 SQIVND (reference sequence). The V end lost 1 base, the J end lost 1 base, and 17 bases lay between the germline ends. CDR3 length: 18 residues. The CDR3 nucleotides are TGTGCCAGTAGTATAGCCACGGCCGGGCTCCGGAGCAATCAGCCCCAGCATTTT. Translated, it gives CASSIATAGLRSNQPQHF.

This clonotype appeared a few times. The chain uses TRBV19 and TRBJ1-1; no clear D. This CDR3 region has 14 residues. The V and J ends lost 5 bases and 1 base respectively, with 11 bases between them. Germline CDR1 reads LNHDA; CDR2 reads SQIVND (reference sequence). This CDR3 reads CASSWRTANTEAFF. The CDR3 DNA reads as TGTGCCAGTAGTTGGAGGACCGCGAACACTGAAGCTTTCTTT.